This entry lists 15 T cell receptor beta chains sequenced from one sample in a study of identical twins. TCRdb independently ran MiXCR on the 5' RACE reads; one entry per CDR3 protein. Of around 370,000 distinct CDR3 sequences in the sample, 8.5% to 10% were seen once. The source material was naive T cells sorted from blood. All receptors derive from a woman aged 50 to 60 in good health.

This clonotype was found a few times. The V call is TRBV25-1, the J call TRBJ1-2, with D hard to call. Trimming removed 6 bases from V and 4 bases from J, with 18 bases in between. Germline-derived CDR1 and CDR2 are MGHDK and SYGVNS. The CDR3 runs 15 residues. The CDR3 DNA is TGTGCCAGCAGACCCGGGGATGTCTTTCCCTATGGCTACACCTTC. Translated: CASRPGDVFPYGYTF.

This clonotype was seen ten or more times. CDR3 amino acids: CASSLNLPREQYF. CDR3 in DNA: TGTGCCAGCAGTTTGAACCTCCCGCGCGAGCAGTACTTC. The rearrangement links TRBV12-3 or TRBV12-4 to TRBJ2-7; unclear D gene. There are 13 residues in the CDR3. Trimming removed 3 bases from V and 6 bases from J, with 12 bases in between.

Only a few counts were recorded for this clonotype. V usage is TRBV12-3 or TRBV12-4 and J usage is TRBJ2-7, with D maybe TRBD2 (5 bases). The V end lost 2 bases, the J end lost 3 bases, and 11 bases lay between the germline ends. The CDR3 contains 14 residues. This CDR3 reads CASSLKTGYYEQYF. The CDR3 region has the DNA TGTGCCAGCAGTTTAAAGACGGGATACTACGAGCAGTACTTC.

This clonotype was detected only a few times. This chain links TRBV20-1 with TRBJ2-1; TRBD2 agrees at 9 bases. V gave up 2 bases and J gave up 0 bases; unmatched junction bases: 11. Looked up from germline, CDR1 is DFQATT and CDR2 is SNEGSKA (reference sequence). This CDR3 has 18 residues. This chain's CDR3 is CSARTTGLAQISYNEQFF. CDR3 bases: TGCAGTGCTAGAACGACGGGACTAGCCCAAATCTCCTACAATGAGCAGTTCTTC.

In its sample, this clonotype was seen a few times. The chain joins TRBV20-1 to TRBJ1-6; a weak D match, TRBD1 (6 bases). The CDR3 is made up of 14 amino acids. The germline CDR1 and CDR2 sequences are DFQATT and SNEGSKA (reference sequence). Deletions cut 3 bases from V and 5 bases from J, with 11 bases between. CDR3 region: CSARAGTNNSPLHF. CDR3 in DNA: TGCAGTGCTAGGGCCGGGACAAATAATTCACCCCTCCACTTT.

This clonotype appeared a few times. The chain employs TRBV20-1 and TRBJ2-1, with 9 bases lining up with TRBD1. J was trimmed by 5 bases and V by 0 bases; bases with no gene match: 5. CDR1 DFQATT and CDR2 SNEGSKA come from the germline V gene (reference sequence). The CDR3 totals 15 residues. CDR3 protein: CSARDSGTGNNEQFF. The CDR3 DNA reads TGCAGTGCTAGAGATTCCGGGACAGGGAACAATGAGCAGTTCTTC.

The chain has TRBV5-6 and TRBJ2-7, with 9 nucleotides matching TRBD2. This CDR3 spans 15 amino acids. CDR1 and CDR2 (germline): SGHDT, YYEEEE. The ends lost 4 bases at V and 0 bases at J; junction bases unmatched: 5. The CDR3 nucleotides read TGTGCCAGCAGCCGTAGCGGGGGCCGCTCCTACGAGCAGTACTTC. It encodes CASSRSGGRSYEQYF.

This clonotype was seen a handful of times. The rearrangement uses TRBV20-1 and TRBJ2-3; 10 bases fit TRBD2. The germline gives CDR1 DFQATT, CDR2 SNEGSKA (reference sequence). The CDR3 length is 16 residues. Unmatched junction bases numbered 9, after V lost 3 bases and J lost 3 bases. The CDR3 reads CSASPLASGSTDTQYF. In DNA form, the CDR3 reads TGCAGTGCTAGCCCCCTTGCTAGCGGGAGTACAGATACGCAGTATTTT.

V and J are TRBV14 and TRBJ1-1; no firm D call. V was pared by 2 bases and J by 7 bases, with 11 bases between. Germline V lookup: CDR1 SGHDN, CDR2 FVKESK. The CDR3 consists of 13 residues. The CDR3 DNA is TGTGCCAGCAGCCAAACCAGTGGGGTTGAAGCTTTCTTT. Protein sequence: CASSQTSGVEAFF.

V and J are TRBV5-1 and TRBJ2-1, with 8 positions matching TRBD1. The ends lost 5 bases at V and 8 bases at J; junction bases unmatched: 15. Germline loops: CDR1 SGHRS, CDR2 YFSETQ. The CDR3 covers 16 residues. CDR3 loop: CASSFGRQGLWDEQFF. The DNA for the CDR3 is TGCGCCAGCAGTTTTGGCAGACAGGGGCTATGGGATGAGCAGTTCTTC.

The V call is TRBV2, the J call TRBJ2-2, with a weak D call TRBD1 (5 bases). Germline-derived CDR1 and CDR2 are SNHLY and FYNNEI. The CDR3 covers 15 residues. V was trimmed by 5 bases and J by 7 bases, leaving 17 bases between them. CDR3 residues: CASSRSGIVIGELFF. The CDR3 DNA sequence: TGTGCCAGCAGTCGGTCAGGGATCGTGATCGGGGAGCTGTTTTTT.

This clonotype was seen repeatedly, ten times or more. CDR3 region: CSASGDTDTQYF. CDR3 DNA: TGCAGTGCTAGCGGCGACACAGATACGCAGTATTTT. This rearrangement joins TRBV20-1 to TRBJ2-3; no reliable D call. CDR1 is DFQATT, CDR2 SNEGSKA, per germline (reference sequence). The CDR3 is made up of 12 amino acids. V dropped 3 bases and J dropped 2 bases, with 6 bases sitting between them.

This chain links TRBV2 with TRBJ2-7; D possibly corresponds to TRBD2 (5 bases). Deletions cut 4 bases from V and 1 base from J, with 11 bases between. The CDR3 has 14 residues. Germline-derived CDR1 and CDR2 are SNHLY and FYNNEI. The CDR3 bases are TGTGCCAGCAGTGCTTCACCGGGGTCCTACGAGCAGTACTTC. Protein: CASSASPGSYEQYF.

A few counts support this clonotype. The genes are TRBV11-2 and TRBJ2-7; no clear D. Trimming left V 0 bases short and J 4 bases short, with 7 bases between. Germline V gene lookup returns CDR1 SGHAT and CDR2 FQNNGV. The CDR3 contains 13 residues. The CDR3 reads CASSLEWWYEQYV. CDR3 nucleotides: TGTGCCAGCAGCTTAGAGTGGTGGTACGAGCAGTACGTC.

This clonotype showed up many times. The V call is TRBV25-1, the J call TRBJ2-1, with 8 positions matching TRBD1. V trimming: 4 bases; J trimming: 6 bases; junction bases outside the gene matches: 8. The CDR3 totals 15 residues. Looked up from germline, CDR1 is MGHDK and CDR2 is SYGVNS. In DNA form, the CDR3 reads TGTGCCAGCAGTGCAACAGGGGGTTTTGTCAATGAGCAGTTCTTC. This codes for CASSATGGFVNEQFF.